The 21 T cell receptor beta chains listed next were all sequenced from one sample in a study of blood T cell repertoires in COVID-19. Sequenced by immunoSEQ multiplex PCR; TCRdb stores in-frame clones only, minus some. Of roughly 150,000 clones in the sample, roughly 90% were seen once. The sample consisted of peripheral blood. Receptor source: a man aged 18 to 29 with COVID-19, enrolled during active disease.

This clone was seen once. The rearrangement links TRBV2 to TRBJ1-2; D gene ambiguous. The germline gives CDR1 SNHLY, CDR2 FYNNEI. The CDR3 is 12 residues long. Trimming took off 9 bases at V and 7 bases at J, with 15 bases between the two ends. Written as DNA, the CDR3 is TGTGCCAGGCTCCGTGGCTCTGGTGGCTACACCTTC. The encoded protein is CARLRGSGGYTF.

J is TRBJ2-2 and V is TRBV14, with 8 positions matching TRBD1. The germline gives CDR1 SGHDN, CDR2 FVKESK. J was trimmed by 5 bases and V by 0 bases; bases with no gene match: 8. This CDR3 comprises 17 residues. CDR3 DNA sequence: TGTGCCAGCAGCCAAGATCTCCCAGGGGGCAGTACCGGGGAGCTGTTTTTT. Translating it yields CASSQDLPGGSTGELFF.

The chain combines TRBV4-1 with TRBJ1-1, with a tentative D call TRBD1 (5 bases). Germline assignment: CDR1 MGHRA and CDR2 YSYEKL. CDR3 length: 13 amino acids. Trimming removed 0 bases from V and 9 bases from J, with 11 bases in between. For the CDR3, the DNA is TGCGCCAGCAGCCAAGAGACAGTAAGTAAAGCTTTCTTT. Its translation is CASSQETVSKAFF.

J is TRBJ2-7 and V is TRBV30; possibly TRBD1 for D (7 bases). CDR1 is GTSNPN and CDR2 is SVGIG in the germline V gene (reference sequence). CDR3 size: 13 residues. The CDR3: CATRPGGSYEQYF. In DNA form, the CDR3 reads TGTGCGACTAGGCCAGGGGGGTCCTACGAGCAGTACTTC.

The chain links TRBV29-1 to TRBJ1-2; D call uncertain. Germline V gene sequence: CDR1 SQVTM, CDR2 ANQGSEA. The CDR3 is 14 residues long. Trimming cost V 7 bases and J 4 bases, with 19 bases left between them. The CDR3 sequence: CSAPFEEESYGYTF. The CDR3 DNA reads TGCAGCGCCCCCTTTGAAGAGGAATCCTATGGCTACACCTTC.

The V call is TRBV19, the J call TRBJ2-2; D possibly corresponds to TRBD1 (6 bases). The CDR3 sequence is 15 residues long. Trimming stripped 3 bases from V and 2 bases from J, with 10 bases between. The germline gives CDR1 LNHDA, CDR2 SQIVND (reference sequence). In DNA form, the CDR3 reads TGTGCCAGTAGTATGTCCAGGGGAAACACCGGGGAGCTGTTTTTT. Residues: CASSMSRGNTGELFF.

The rearrangement links TRBV7-3 to TRBJ2-1; weak D call: TRBD2 (5 bases). Germline V gene data show CDR1 as SGHTA and CDR2 as FQGTGA. Trimming stripped 0 bases from V and 0 bases from J, with 12 bases between. The CDR3 totals 17 residues. CDR3 sequence: CASSLTAGWSSYNEQFF. The CDR3 nucleotides read TGTGCCAGCAGCTTAACCGCGGGCTGGAGCTCCTACAATGAGCAGTTCTTC. The full variable domain, in which reference TRBV7-3 and TRBJ2-1 provide the parts outside the CDR3, is GAGVSQTPSNKVTEKGKYVELRCDPISGHTALYWYRQSLGQGPEFLIYFQGTGAADDSGLPNDRFFAVRPEGSVSTLKIQRTERGDSAVYLCASSLTAGWSSYNEQFFGPGTRLTVL.

The DNA for the CDR3 is TGTGCCAGCAGGCGGACTAGCGGGAGCTCCTACGAGCAGTACTTC. Amino acids: CASRRTSGSSYEQYF. The rearrangement links TRBV2 to TRBJ2-7, with 13 bases that match TRBD2. The ends lost 6 bases at V and 0 bases at J; junction bases unmatched: 2. The germline V gene encodes CDR1 SNHLY and CDR2 FYNNEI. CDR3 length: 15 residues.

The chain carries TRBV19 and TRBJ1-3; 9 nucleotides match TRBD1. The CDR3 contains 16 residues. Trimming cost V 5 bases and J 6 bases; bases outside gene matches: 11. Germline V gives CDR1 LNHDA, CDR2 SQIVND (reference sequence). The CDR3 region has the DNA TGTGCCAGTAGTCCGACAGGGGGAGAGTCTTCAAACACCATATATTTT. Translation: CASSPTGGESSNTIYF.

The rearrangement joins TRBV7-3 to TRBJ2-6; 9 bases match TRBD1. After removal of 5 bases from V and 2 bases from J, the junction contained 10 bases not matched to a gene. The CDR3 totals 18 residues. Germline V gene lookup returns CDR1 SGHTA and CDR2 FQGTGA. The CDR3 nucleotides read TGTGCCAGCAGCACATCTACAGGGGGCGGGCCTGGGGCCAACGTCCTGACTTTC. Residues: CASSTSTGGGPGANVLTF.

This clone has more than one count but fewer than ten. The chain couples TRBV6-5 to TRBJ1-2, with D possibly matching TRBD1 (6 bases). This CDR3 is 15 amino acids long. Germline V gives CDR1 MNHEY, CDR2 SVGAGI. V was clipped by 8 bases and J by 3 bases, with 19 bases between them. The CDR3: CASARGRGADYGYTF. Here the CDR3 DNA reads TGTGCCAGCGCCAGGGGAAGAGGCGCGGACTATGGCTACACCTTC.

The rearrangement joins TRBV19 to TRBJ2-7; D unclear. Germline loops: CDR1 LNHDA, CDR2 SQIVND (reference sequence). V was cut by 5 bases and J by 3 bases, with 8 bases left in between. The CDR3 is made up of 12 amino acids. CDR3 region: CASSGDNYEQYF. CDR3 DNA sequence: TGTGCCAGTAGTGGCGACAACTACGAGCAGTACTTC.

This clone was recorded once. The chain combines TRBV6-5 with TRBJ1-6, with 8 bases identical to TRBD1. The trim removed 6 bases at V and 12 bases at J, leaving 1 base unmatched. This CDR3 is built from 11 residues. Germline V gives CDR1 MNHEY, CDR2 SVGAGI. The CDR3 region has the DNA TGTGCCAGCAGGGGGACAGGACCCCTCCACTTT. This gives the protein CASRGTGPLHF.

The genes are TRBV9 and TRBJ2-7, with D possibly being TRBD2 (6 bases). Germline V gene lookup returns CDR1 SGDLS and CDR2 YYNGEE. The V end lost 1 base, the J end lost 6 bases, and 14 bases lay between the germline ends. The CDR3 is made up of 14 amino acids. CDR3 in DNA: TGTGCCAGCAGCGTAACTAGCAACCCCCTCGAGCAGTACTTC. It specifies CASSVTSNPLEQYF.

The V call is TRBV4-3, the J call TRBJ1-1; D not resolved. This CDR3 contains 14 residues. Per the germline V gene, CDR1 is LGHNA and CDR2 is YSLEER. Trimming left V 5 bases short and J 3 bases short, with 13 bases between. The CDR3 DNA sequence: TGCGCCAGCAGCACTTCTTGGTCGGACACTGAAGCTTTCTTT. Residues: CASSTSWSDTEAFF.

This chain uses TRBV7-9 with TRBJ2-7, with D uncertain. Trimming stripped 1 base from V and 2 bases from J, with 9 bases between. Germline lookup yields CDR1 SEHNR and CDR2 FQNEAQ (reference sequence). The CDR3 is 14 residues long. The CDR3 DNA sequence: TGTGCCAGCAGCTTAGGTACTCTAGCCTACGAGCAGTACTTC. Translated: CASSLGTLAYEQYF.

The gene calls are TRBV11-2 and TRBJ2-3; 8 nucleotides line up with TRBD2. This CDR3 contains 15 residues. Losses at the gene ends were 1 base for V and 5 bases for J; bases not matched to a gene: 5. From germline, CDR1 is SGHAT and CDR2 FQNNGV. Here the CDR3 DNA reads TGTGCCAGCAGCTTAGCGGGAGGGCCCGGAGATACGCAGTATTTT. This translates into CASSLAGGPGDTQYF.

The CDR3 is CASSRTGLGNTIYF. The CDR3, as DNA: TGTGCCAGCAGCCGGACAGGGCTCGGAAACACCATATATTTT. The V gene is TRBV5-4, the J gene TRBJ1-3, with 8 bases lining up with TRBD1. The V and J ends lost 4 bases and 4 bases, in that order; junction bases with no gene match: 4. The CDR3 runs 14 residues. Germline V lookup: CDR1 SGHNT, CDR2 YYREEE (reference sequence).

The V gene is TRBV6-6, the J gene TRBJ1-5; 7 nucleotides agree with TRBD1. The germline CDR1 and CDR2 sequences are MNHNY and SVGAGI (reference sequence). This CDR3 contains 15 residues. The junction had 7 bases not matched to a gene; V was cut back by 7 bases and J by 1 base. In DNA, the CDR3 is TGTGCCAGCATTCAAGACAGGGACAGCAATCAGCCCCAGCATTTT. It codes for CASIQDRDSNQPQHF.

The J gene is TRBJ2-7, the V gene TRBV4-3, with a tentative D call TRBD2 (6 bases). This CDR3 has 14 amino acids. The germline V and J ends were trimmed by 3 bases and 4 bases, with 13 bases remaining between them. Germline loops: CDR1 LGHNA, CDR2 YSLEER. Here the CDR3 reads CASSQRAGRYEQYF. CDR3 bases: TGCGCCAGCAGCCAGAGGGCGGGGCGATACGAGCAGTACTTC.

The V and J genes are TRBV6-2 or TRBV6-3 and TRBJ2-2; a possible D gene is TRBD2 (7 bases). Between the trimmed V and J ends, which lost 4 bases and 3 bases, there was a span of 12 bases. The CDR3 consists of 15 residues. CDR1 MNHEY and CDR2 SVGEGT come from the germline V gene. For the CDR3, the DNA is TGTGCCAGCAGTTCTGAGGGGGGGGACACCGGGGAGCTGTTTTTT. It encodes CASSSEGGDTGELFF.